The T cell receptor (beta chain) described here comes from a study of identifying expanded T cells in peripheral blood. This table comes from immunoSEQ multiplex PCR, and its TCRdb copy is limited to in-frame clones, with some not included. The data show some 90,000 clones, with more than 75% seen just once and about 5.6% held by the top ten. Germline CDR1 and CDR2: MNHEY and SVGAGI. Trimming pared 6 bases from V and 0 bases from J, leaving 12 bases between. The CDR3 covers 15 residues. No infections or other immune events were documented during collection. In the case of this clone: What it binds is not known.

Findings and limits, study-wide: Clone count variance between approximately two-week samples rose with total template count. Differentially abundant clones: roughly 1.3 between replicates, around 16 at approximately two weeks, more than 18 at four.

The clonotype was recovered from a person aged 18 to 69 in good health. The chain is built from TRBV6-5 and TRBJ2-1, with no clear D. Sequences were obtained from blood. The CDR3 reads CASRTDRSSYNEQFF. CDR3 DNA sequence: TGTGCCAGCAGGACCGATAGGAGCTCCTACAATGAGCAGTTCTTC.